These 3 T cell receptor beta chains share one sample of origin, sequenced in a study of blood T cell repertoires in COVID-19. Clones were read by immunoSEQ multiplex PCR, and TCRdb kept only the in-frame ones, dropping some. The table includes around 16,000 clones, 85% to 90% detected once. The specimen was peripheral blood. These receptors came from a human donor in a cohort sampled during active COVID-19.

This chain connects TRBV27 to TRBJ2-1; possible D gene TRBD1, 6 bases. Germline-derived CDR1 and CDR2 are MNHEY and SMNVEV (reference sequence). V lost 8 bases to trimming and J lost 5 bases, with 10 bases between them. The CDR3 consists of 12 residues. The CDR3 region has the DNA TGTGCCAGCCGCGACAGGAACAATGAGCAGTTCTTC. This codes for CASRDRNNEQFF.

The rearrangement joins TRBV5-1 to TRBJ2-3; 11 bases fit TRBD2. The CDR3 has 18 residues. Germline V lookup: CDR1 SGHRS, CDR2 YFSETQ. V was clipped by 1 base and J by 3 bases; unmatched bases: 10. The CDR3 DNA is TGCGCCAGCAGCTTGTCACCCCTTACTAGCGGGAGAACAGATACGCAGTATTTT. It is translated as CASSLSPLTSGRTDTQYF.

This chain joins TRBV5-1 and TRBJ2-7, with 9 nucleotides matching TRBD1. V trimming: 4 bases; J trimming: 0 bases; junction bases outside the gene matches: 5. The CDR3 has 15 residues. The germline V gene has CDR1 SGHRS and CDR2 YFSETQ. The CDR3 coding sequence is TGCGCCAGCAGCACGGACAGGGGCCTCTCCTACGAGCAGTACTTC. It yields the protein CASSTDRGLSYEQYF. Variable domain in full (rest from reference TRBV5-1 and TRBJ2-7): KAGVTQTPRYLIKTRGQQVTLSCSPISGHRSVSWYQQTPGQGLQFLFEYFSETQRNKGNFPGRFSGRQFSNSRSEMNVSTLELGDSALYLCASSTDRGLSYEQYFGPGTRLTVT.